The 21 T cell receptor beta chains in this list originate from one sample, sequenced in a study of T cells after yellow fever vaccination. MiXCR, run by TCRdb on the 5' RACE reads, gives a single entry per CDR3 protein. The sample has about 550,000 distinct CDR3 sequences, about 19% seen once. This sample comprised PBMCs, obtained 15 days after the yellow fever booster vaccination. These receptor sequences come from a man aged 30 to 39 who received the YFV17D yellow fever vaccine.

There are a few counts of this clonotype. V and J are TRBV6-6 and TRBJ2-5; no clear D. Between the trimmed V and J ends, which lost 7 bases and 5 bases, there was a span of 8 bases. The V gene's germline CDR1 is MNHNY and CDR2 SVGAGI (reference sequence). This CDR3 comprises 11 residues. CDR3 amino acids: CASIKHETQYF. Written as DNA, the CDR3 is TGTGCCAGCATAAAACATGAGACCCAGTACTTC.

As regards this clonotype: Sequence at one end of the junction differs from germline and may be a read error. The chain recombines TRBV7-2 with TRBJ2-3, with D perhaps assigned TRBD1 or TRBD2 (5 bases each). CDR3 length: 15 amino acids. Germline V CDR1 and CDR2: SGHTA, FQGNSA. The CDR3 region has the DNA TGTGCCAGCAGCCTAGCAGGGCGACACACAGATACGCAGTATTTT. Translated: CASSLAGRHTDTQYF. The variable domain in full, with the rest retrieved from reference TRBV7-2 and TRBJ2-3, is GAGVSQSPSNKVTEKGKDVELRCDPISGHTALYWYRQSLGQGLEFLIYFQGNSAPDKSGLPSDRFSAERTGGSVSTLTIQRTQQEDSAVYLCASSLAGRHTDTQYFGPGTRLTVL.

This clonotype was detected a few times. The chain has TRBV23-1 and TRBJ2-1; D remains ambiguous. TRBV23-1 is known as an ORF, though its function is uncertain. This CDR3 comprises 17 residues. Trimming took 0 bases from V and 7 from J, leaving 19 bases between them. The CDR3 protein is CASSQSQPRSRWNEQFF. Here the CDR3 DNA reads TGCGCCAGCAGTCAATCCCAACCTCGATCGAGGTGGAATGAGCAGTTCTTC.

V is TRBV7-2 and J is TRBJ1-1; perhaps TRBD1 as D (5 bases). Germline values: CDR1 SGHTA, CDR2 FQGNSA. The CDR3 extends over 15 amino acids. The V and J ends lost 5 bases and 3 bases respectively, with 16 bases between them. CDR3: CASSQDTLGHTEAFF. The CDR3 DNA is TGTGCCAGCAGCCAGGACACCCTCGGGCACACTGAAGCTTTCTTT.

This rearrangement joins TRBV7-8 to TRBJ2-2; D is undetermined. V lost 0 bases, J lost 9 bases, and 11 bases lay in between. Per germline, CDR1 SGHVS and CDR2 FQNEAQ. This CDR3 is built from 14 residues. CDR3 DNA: TGTGCCAGCAGCTTAGCGGAATCCCACCGGGAGCTGTTTTTT. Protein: CASSLAESHRELFF.

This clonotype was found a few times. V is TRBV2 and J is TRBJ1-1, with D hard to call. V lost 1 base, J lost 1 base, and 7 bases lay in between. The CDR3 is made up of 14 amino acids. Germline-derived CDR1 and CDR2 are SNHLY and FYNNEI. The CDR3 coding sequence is TGTGCCAGCAGTGAAGAACGGGAGAACACTGAAGCTTTCTTT. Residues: CASSEERENTEAFF.

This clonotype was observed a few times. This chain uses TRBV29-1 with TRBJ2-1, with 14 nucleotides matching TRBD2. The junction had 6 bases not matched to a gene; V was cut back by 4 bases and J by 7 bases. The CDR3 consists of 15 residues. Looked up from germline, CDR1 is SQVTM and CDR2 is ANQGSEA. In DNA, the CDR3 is TGCAGCGTTGGACTACGACTAGCGGGAGGGAATGAGCAGTTCTTC. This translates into CSVGLRLAGGNEQFF.

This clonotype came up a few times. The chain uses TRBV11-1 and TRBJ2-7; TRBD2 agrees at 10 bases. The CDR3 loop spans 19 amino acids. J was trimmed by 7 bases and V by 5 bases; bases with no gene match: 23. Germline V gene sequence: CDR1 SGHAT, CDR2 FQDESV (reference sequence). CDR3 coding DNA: TGTGCCAGCAGCCTTGCGGGGGGAACTAGCGGGACCTTTCTCTGGGAGCAGTACTTC. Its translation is CASSLAGGTSGTFLWEQYF. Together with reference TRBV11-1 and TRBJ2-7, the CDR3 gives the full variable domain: EAEVAQSPRYKITEKSQAVAFWCDPISGHATLYWYRQILGQGPELLVQFQDESVVDDSQLPKDRFSAERLKGVDSTLKIQPAELGDSAMYLCASSLAGGTSGTFLWEQYFGPGTRLTVT.

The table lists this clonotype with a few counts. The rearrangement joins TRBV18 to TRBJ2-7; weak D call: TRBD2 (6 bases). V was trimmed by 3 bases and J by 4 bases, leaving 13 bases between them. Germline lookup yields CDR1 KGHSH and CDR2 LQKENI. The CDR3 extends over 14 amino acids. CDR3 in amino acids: CASSPSGGRYEQYF. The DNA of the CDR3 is TGTGCCAGCTCACCTAGCGGAGGAAGGTACGAGCAGTACTTC.

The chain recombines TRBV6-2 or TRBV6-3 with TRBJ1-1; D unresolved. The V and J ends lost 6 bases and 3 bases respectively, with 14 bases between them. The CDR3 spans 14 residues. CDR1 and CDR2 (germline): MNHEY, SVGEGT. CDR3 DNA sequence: TGTGCCAGCAGGGAACACAGCCGGCACACTGAAGCTTTCTTT. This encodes CASREHSRHTEAFF.

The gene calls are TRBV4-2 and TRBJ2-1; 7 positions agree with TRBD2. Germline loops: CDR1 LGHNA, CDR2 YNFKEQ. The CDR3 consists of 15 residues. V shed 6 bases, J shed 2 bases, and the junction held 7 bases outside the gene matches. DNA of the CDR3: TGTGCCAGCAGGGTGGGCGGGAGCGCCTACAATGAGCAGTTCTTC. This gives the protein CASRVGGSAYNEQFF.

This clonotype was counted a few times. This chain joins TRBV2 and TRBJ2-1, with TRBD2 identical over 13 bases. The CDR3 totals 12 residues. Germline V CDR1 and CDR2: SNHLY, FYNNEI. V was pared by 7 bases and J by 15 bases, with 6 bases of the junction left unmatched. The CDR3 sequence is CASKGLAGVAFF. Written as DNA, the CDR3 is TGTGCCAGCAAAGGACTAGCGGGAGTGGCGTTCTTC.

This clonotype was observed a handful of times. This CDR3 is CASSLSSDWGNTGELFF. In nucleotides, the CDR3 is TGTGCCAGCAGCTTATCCTCGGACTGGGGGAACACCGGGGAGCTGTTTTTT. The rearrangement uses TRBV11-2 and TRBJ2-2, with D tentatively TRBD2 (5 bases). CDR3 length: 17 amino acids. Trimming removed 2 bases at V and 1 base at J, with 14 bases between. The germline CDR1 and CDR2 sequences are SGHAT and FQNNGV.

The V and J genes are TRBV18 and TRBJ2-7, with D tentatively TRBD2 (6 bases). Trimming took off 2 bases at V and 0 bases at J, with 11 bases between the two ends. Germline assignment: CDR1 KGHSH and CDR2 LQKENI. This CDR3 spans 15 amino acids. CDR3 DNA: TGTGCCAGCTCACCAGGAGGGTGGAGCTCCTACGAGCAGTACTTC. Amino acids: CASSPGGWSSYEQYF.

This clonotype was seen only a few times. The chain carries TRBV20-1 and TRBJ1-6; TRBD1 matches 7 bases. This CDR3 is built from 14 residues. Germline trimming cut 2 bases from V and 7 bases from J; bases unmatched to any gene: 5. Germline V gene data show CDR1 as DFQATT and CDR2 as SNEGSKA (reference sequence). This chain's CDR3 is CSARHRDRNSPLHF. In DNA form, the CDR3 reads TGCAGTGCTAGACACCGGGACAGAAATTCACCCCTCCACTTT.

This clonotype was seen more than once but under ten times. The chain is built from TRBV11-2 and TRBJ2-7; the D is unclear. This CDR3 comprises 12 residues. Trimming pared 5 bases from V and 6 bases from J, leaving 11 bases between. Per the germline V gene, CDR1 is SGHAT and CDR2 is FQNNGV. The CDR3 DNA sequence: TGTGCCAGCAGCCACGAAAGATCCGAGCAGTACTTC. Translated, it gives CASSHERSEQYF.

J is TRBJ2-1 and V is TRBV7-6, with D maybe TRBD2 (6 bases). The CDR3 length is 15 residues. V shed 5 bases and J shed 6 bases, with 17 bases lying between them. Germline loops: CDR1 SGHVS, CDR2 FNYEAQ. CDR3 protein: CASSLTGVAFNEQFF. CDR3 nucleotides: TGTGCCAGCAGCCTAACGGGAGTCGCCTTCAATGAGCAGTTCTTC.

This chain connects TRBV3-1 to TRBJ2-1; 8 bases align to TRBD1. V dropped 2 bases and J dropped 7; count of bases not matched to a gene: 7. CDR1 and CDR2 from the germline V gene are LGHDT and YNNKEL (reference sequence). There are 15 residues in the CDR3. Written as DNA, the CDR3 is TGTGCCAGCAGCCAATTAGGACAGGGCGGGAATGAGCAGTTCTTC. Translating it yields CASSQLGQGGNEQFF.

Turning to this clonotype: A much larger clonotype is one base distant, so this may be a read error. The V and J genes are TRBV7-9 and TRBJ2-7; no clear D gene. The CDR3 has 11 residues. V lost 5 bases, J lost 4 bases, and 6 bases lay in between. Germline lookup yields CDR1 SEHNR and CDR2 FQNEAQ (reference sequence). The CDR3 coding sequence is TGTGCCAGCAGCCCAAAGTACGAGCAGTACTTC. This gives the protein CASSPKYEQYF. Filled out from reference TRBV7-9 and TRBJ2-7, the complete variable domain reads DTGVSQNPRHKITKRGQNVTFRCDPISEHNRLYWYRQTLGQGPEFLTYFQNEAQLEKSRLLSDRFSAERPKGSFSTLEIQRTEQGDSAMYLCASSPKYEQYFGPGTRLTVT.

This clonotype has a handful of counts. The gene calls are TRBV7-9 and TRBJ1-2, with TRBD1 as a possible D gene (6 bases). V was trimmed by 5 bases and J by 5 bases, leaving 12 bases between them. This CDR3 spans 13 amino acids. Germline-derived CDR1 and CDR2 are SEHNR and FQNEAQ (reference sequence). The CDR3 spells CASSPDSRYGYTF. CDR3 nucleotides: TGTGCCAGCAGCCCGGACAGCCGTTATGGCTACACCTTC.

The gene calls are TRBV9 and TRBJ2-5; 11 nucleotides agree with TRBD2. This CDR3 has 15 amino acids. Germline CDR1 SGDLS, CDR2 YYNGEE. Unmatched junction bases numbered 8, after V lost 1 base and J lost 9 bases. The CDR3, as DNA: TGTGCCAGCAGCGTATTAGCGGGAGGGTCTAGTTCCCAGTACTTC. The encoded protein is CASSVLAGGSSSQYF.